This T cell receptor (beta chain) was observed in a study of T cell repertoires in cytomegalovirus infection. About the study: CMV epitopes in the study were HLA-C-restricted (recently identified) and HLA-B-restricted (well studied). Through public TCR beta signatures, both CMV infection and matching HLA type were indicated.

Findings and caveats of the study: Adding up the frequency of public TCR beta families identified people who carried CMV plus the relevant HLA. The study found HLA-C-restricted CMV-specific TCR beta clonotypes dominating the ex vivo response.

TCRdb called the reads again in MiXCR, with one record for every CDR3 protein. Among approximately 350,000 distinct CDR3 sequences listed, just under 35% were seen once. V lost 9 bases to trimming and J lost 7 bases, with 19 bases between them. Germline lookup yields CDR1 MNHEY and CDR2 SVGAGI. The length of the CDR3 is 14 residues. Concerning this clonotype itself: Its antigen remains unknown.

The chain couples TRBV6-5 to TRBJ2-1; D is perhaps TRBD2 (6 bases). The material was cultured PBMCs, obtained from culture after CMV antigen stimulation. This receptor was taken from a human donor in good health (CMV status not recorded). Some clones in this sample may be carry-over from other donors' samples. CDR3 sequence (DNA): TGTGCCAGTTCCGGTCCGAGGCGGGGTAATGAGCAGTTCTTC. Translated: CASSGPRRGNEQFF.